These T cell receptor beta chains were read from a single sample in a study of T-cell reconstitution after alpha-beta-depleted transplantation in children. A single record per CDR3 protein comes from TCRdb applying MiXCR to the PCR reads. Seen here are about 830,000 distinct CDR3 sequences, roughly 15% observed once, and the top ten hold 5%. Sequencing used PBMCs, mostly from graft donor cells, obtained 360 days after TCRalphabeta/CD19-depleted stem cell transplant. The receptor source for this set is a male patient under 18 who had a stem cell transplant for acute lymphoblastic leukemia, so the T cells may come from the graft donor. CDR3s include the opening cysteine and the closing phenylalanine or tryptophan. The D gene is left open where the match is weak. Clone size is shown for a subset of rows, as once, few, many or a class of expanded clone.

TGTGCCAGCAGCCAAGATTTTGACAGGGGGCTTCTTCTCTACGAGCAGTACTTC CASSQDFDRGLLLYEQYF 18 TRBJ2-7 TRBV4-2 TRBD1 .
TGCGCCAGCAGCTTGGGCTACACGGAGCAGTTCTTC CASSLGYTEQFF 12 TRBJ2-1 TRBV5-1 . many
TGTGCCAGCAGCTACCTCCGGGACAGGGTCCACGAGCAGTACTTC CASSYLRDRVHEQYF 15 TRBJ2-7 TRBV6-5 TRBD1 .
TGCAGTGCTAGAGATCTCTCGGCAGGGCCCTACGAGCAGTACTTC CSARDLSAGPYEQYF 15 TRBJ2-7 TRBV20-1 . .
TGTGCCAGCAGCCAAGACAGTCACTATGGCTACACCTTC CASSQDSHYGYTF 13 TRBJ1-2 TRBV4-2 . few
TGTGCCAGCAGCGTGTTTTGGACTAGCGGGAGTGGGAATGAGCAGTTCTTC CASSVFWTSGSGNEQFF 17 TRBJ2-1 TRBV9 TRBD2 .
TGTGCCAGCAGCCAAGAAGACGACGGGAGGGACACCGGGGAGCTGTTTTTT CASSQEDDGRDTGELFF 17 TRBJ2-2 TRBV4-2 TRBD2 .
TGTGCCAGCAGCTTAAGGGTCAATGGCCAAGCCGACAATGAGCAGTTCTTC CASSLRVNGQADNEQFF 17 TRBJ2-1 TRBV11-2 . .
TGTGCCATCAGCGGGGGAGCTAACTATGGCTACACCTTC CAISGGANYGYTF 13 TRBJ1-2 TRBV10-3 . few
TGTGCCAGCAGCCTATTAAAGCGGGTGGGGGGCACTGAAGCTTTCTTT CASSLLKRVGGTEAFF 16 TRBJ1-1 TRBV7-3 . .
TGTGCCTGGACGACACTAGTAAACTACAATGAGCAGTTCTTC CAWTTLVNYNEQFF 14 TRBJ2-1 TRBV30 . .
TGTGCCAGCAGCTACAGCTGGGGATACAATGAGCAGTTCTTC CASSYSWGYNEQFF 14 TRBJ2-1 TRBV7-2 . few
TGTGCCAGCAGCCCCCGGACTAGCGGGGCCTCCTCTAGCACAGATACGCAGTATTTT CASSPRTSGASSSTDTQYF 19 TRBJ2-3 TRBV7-6 TRBD2 few
TGTGCTAGTGGTTTGGTAGTGGGAGCAAACAACAATGAGCAGTTCTTC CASGLVVGANNNEQFF 16 TRBJ2-1 TRBV12-5 . .
TGTGCCAGCTACGCCCGGGGAGGTAGCAGGGGCCCTGAAGCTTTCTTT CASYARGGSRGPEAFF 16 TRBJ1-1 TRBV7-9 . .
TGCGCCAGCAGCCACTCGGGGGATACGCAGTATTTT CASSHSGDTQYF 12 TRBJ2-3 TRBV4-1 . .
TGTGCCAGCAGGGCCAGGGGCCTCTACGAGCAGTACTTC CASRARGLYEQYF 13 TRBJ2-7 TRBV12-3/TRBV12-4 . few
TGTGCCAGCAGCCACGGTTGGAGCACAGATACGCAGTATTTT CASSHGWSTDTQYF 14 TRBJ2-3 TRBV7-2 . many
TGTGCCAGCAAGCACATATTCGACAATGAGCAGTTCTTC CASKHIFDNEQFF 13 TRBJ2-1 TRBV27 . many
TGTGCCAGCAGCCAATTCGGGGCCTACGAGCAGTACTTC CASSQFGAYEQYF 13 TRBJ2-7 TRBV11-2 . few